This T cell receptor beta chain emerged from a study of shared clonotypes between healthy human individuals. Deletions cut 4 bases from V and 4 bases from J, with 8 bases between. CDR3 length equals 13 residues. Per germline, CDR1 SGDLS and CDR2 YYNGEE. Naive CD8 cells lacked CD45RO and underwent positive selection for CCR7, leaving out terminally differentiated effector memory CD45RA+ cells. Sequencing was performed with immunoSEQ multiplex PCR; in TCRdb, only in-frame clones are kept and a portion is missing. The table lists 1.5 million to 2.5 million clones, roughly 94% of them singletons. This TCR was recovered from a man between 18 and 29 years old in good health. This chain links TRBV9 with TRBJ2-2; D unclear. The material sequenced was naive CD8+ T cells sorted from blood. CDR3 in DNA: TGTGCCAGCAGCCCCGTGGGCACCGGGGAGCTGTTTTTT. Translating gives CASSPVGTGELFF.